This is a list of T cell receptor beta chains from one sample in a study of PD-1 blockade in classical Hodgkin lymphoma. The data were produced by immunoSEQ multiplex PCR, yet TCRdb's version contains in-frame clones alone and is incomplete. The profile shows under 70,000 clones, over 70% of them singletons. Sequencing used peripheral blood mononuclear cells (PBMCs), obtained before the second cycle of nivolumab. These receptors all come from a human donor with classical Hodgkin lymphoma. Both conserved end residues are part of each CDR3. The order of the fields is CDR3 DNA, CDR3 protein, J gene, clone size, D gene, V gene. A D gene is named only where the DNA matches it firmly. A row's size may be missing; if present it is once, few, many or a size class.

TGTGCCAGCAGTGAGGAACACCGTGGGGGGGTAAATGAGCAGTTCTTC,CASSEEHRGGVNEQFF,TRBJ2-1,-,TRBD2,TRBV6-4
TGCGCCAGCAGCTTGGGCGGTGCGCCAATATACGAGCAGTACTTC,CASSLGGAPIYEQYF,TRBJ2-7,-,-,TRBV5-1
TGTGCTAGCAGCCTTTCAGAGGGCTCAACAGATACGCAGTATTTT,CASSLSEGSTDTQYF,TRBJ2-3,-,-,TRBV7-7
TGTGCCAGCAGCTTGGCGGGAGGGTTTGGCTACACCTTC,CASSLAGGFGYTF,TRBJ1-2,-,-,TRBV5-6
TGTGCCAGCAGCCCGGGTGGCCGGTATAGCACAGATACGCAGTATTTT,CASSPGGRYSTDTQYF,TRBJ2-3,-,-,TRBV7-9
TGTGCCAGCAGCTTAACCTCACCCCTCCACTTT,CASSLTSPLHF,TRBJ1-6,-,-,TRBV7-3
TGTGCCAGCAGTTTATCTTCGGGGTTGAATCAGCCCCAGCATTTT,CASSLSSGLNQPQHF,TRBJ1-5,-,-,TRBV27
TGTGCCACCGTCGGCGGGGGCAATAATTCACCCCTCCACTTT,CATVGGGNNSPLHF,TRBJ1-6,-,-,TRBV6-6
TGCGCCAGCAGCTTGGGATCTGCCCTCCCCACAGATACGCAGTATTTT,CASSLGSALPTDTQYF,TRBJ2-3,-,-,TRBV5-1
TGTGCCAGCAGTGCCGGGACAGGGGCGGGCACCGGGGAGCTGTTTTTT,CASSAGTGAGTGELFF,TRBJ2-2,-,TRBD1,TRBV2
TGTGCCAGCAGTGGGACCTCACAGGGTTACTATGGCTACACCTTC,CASSGTSQGYYGYTF,TRBJ1-2,-,-,TRBV2
TGTGCCAGCAGCGCTAGCTCGGGGACAGGGATCGAAAAACTGTTTTTT,CASSASSGTGIEKLFF,TRBJ1-4,-,TRBD1,TRBV5-4
TGCGCCAGCAGCTTGGAGGGGTTGCGGTCACCCCTCCACTTT,CASSLEGLRSPLHF,TRBJ1-6,-,-,TRBV5-1
TGTGCCATCAAAGGGGAAGGGGGCCGGGGTGAAAAACTGTTTTTT,CAIKGEGGRGEKLFF,TRBJ1-4,-,TRBD1,TRBV10-3
TGCGCCAGCAGCTTGACTAGCGGCAGCTACCAGCAGTACTTC,CASSLTSGSYQQYF,TRBJ2-7,-,TRBD2,TRBV5-1
TGTGCCAGCTCCCTCGACAGCTATGGCTACACCTTC,CASSLDSYGYTF,TRBJ1-2,few,-,TRBV18
TGCAGTGCTAGAGCGGGTAACGAGCAGTACTTC,CSARAGNEQYF,TRBJ2-7,-,-,TRBV20-1
TGTGCCAGCAGCGAGACTTTCTACCTCACCGGGGAGCTGTTTTTT,CASSETFYLTGELFF,TRBJ2-2,-,-,TRBV9
TGTGCCAGCAGGGAGGGGGTAGGGAACACTGAAGCTTTCTTT,CASREGVGNTEAFF,TRBJ1-1,-,-,TRBV2
TGTGCCTGGAGTGTTGCGACCGACGGTTACTACGAGCAGTACTTC,CAWSVATDGYYEQYF,TRBJ2-7,-,-,TRBV30
TGCGCCAGTGCCGGGACAGGGGATTACGAGCAGTACTTC,CASAGTGDYEQYF,TRBJ2-7,-,TRBD1,TRBV5-1
TGTGCCAGCAGCTTTGGACTAGCGGGAGTGTTAGATGAGCAGTTCTTC,CASSFGLAGVLDEQFF,TRBJ2-1,-,TRBD2,TRBV9
TGTGCCAGCAGCTTAGACTCAGGGCCCTCCTACGAGCAGTACTTC,CASSLDSGPSYEQYF,TRBJ2-7,-,-,TRBV11-2
TGTGCCAGCAGTTACTTAGGCATTGCGTCCTTCAACACCTTC,CASSYLGIASFNTF,TRBJ1-2,-,-,TRBV6-5
TGTGCCAGCAGAACAGGGGGCAACAATCAGCCCCAGCATTTT,CASRTGGNNQPQHF,TRBJ1-5,-,TRBD1,TRBV6-5
TGTGCCAGCAGCCAAGATCCCTCTCCCGGGACAGGGAACACTGAAGCTTTCTTT,CASSQDPSPGTGNTEAFF,TRBJ1-1,-,TRBD1,TRBV4-2
TGTGCCAGCAGTGACGGGGAGCTAGCGGGTGCCCAAGAGACCCAGTACTTC,CASSDGELAGAQETQYF,TRBJ2-5,once,TRBD2,TRBV25-1
TGTGCCAGCAGCCCAACCCTAACAGGAAGTAGTACGATTATGCAGTACTTC,CASSPTLTGSSTIMQYF,TRBJ2-7,-,-,TRBV7-8
TGCGCCAGCAGCTTGGCAAAGCAGGGCTACGAGCAGTACTTC,CASSLAKQGYEQYF,TRBJ2-7,few,-,TRBV5-1
TGTGCCAGCAGCTTACCCCCGGGGGGGATCTATGGCTACACCTTC,CASSLPPGGIYGYTF,TRBJ1-2,-,-,TRBV7-2
TGTGCCAGCAGCGGACGGGACCGATTAGGCTATGGCTACACCTTC,CASSGRDRLGYGYTF,TRBJ1-2,-,-,TRBV9
TGTGCCAGCAGTATCTCCGGGGGGCGGGTTTCTGGGGCCAACGTCCTGACTTTC,CASSISGGRVSGANVLTF,TRBJ2-6,-,-,TRBV27
TGTGCCAGCAGCTTGGATCGCACCGGGGAGCTGTTTTTT,CASSLDRTGELFF,TRBJ2-2,-,-,TRBV5-4
TGTGCCAGCAGCCCCGAAAGGGTTTCGACAGATACGCAGTATTTT,CASSPERVSTDTQYF,TRBJ2-3,-,-,TRBV9
TGCGCCAGCAGCTATAGGACAGGGGAGGAGAGCAATCAGCCCCAGCATTTT,CASSYRTGEESNQPQHF,TRBJ1-5,few,TRBD1,TRBV4-1
TGTGCCAGCAGCCAAGGTGAGGGCCCTGTATACAATGAGCAGTTCTTC,CASSQGEGPVYNEQFF,TRBJ2-1,-,-,TRBV4-2
TGTGCCAGCAGCAATGATCGGTCAACCGGGGAGCTGTTTTTT,CASSNDRSTGELFF,TRBJ2-2,-,-,TRBV6-5
TGTGCCAGTAGTATCCTACTTGGGACAGGCGAAGGCTACACCTTC,CASSILLGTGEGYTF,TRBJ1-2,once,TRBD1,TRBV19
TGTGCCAGCAGCGTAATTGAGGGGTCAAACCTTTATGGCTACACCTTC,CASSVIEGSNLYGYTF,TRBJ1-2,-,-,TRBV9
TGTGCCAGCAGCAGACGGACAGTGAACACTGAAGCTTTCTTT,CASSRRTVNTEAFF,TRBJ1-1,-,-,TRBV6-5
TGTGCCAGCAGACCCCGGGGGCGGATGAACACTGAAGCTTTCTTT,CASRPRGRMNTEAFF,TRBJ1-1,-,-,TRBV2
TGTGCCAGCAGCTTAGGGTCGAACACTGAAGCTTTCTTT,CASSLGSNTEAFF,TRBJ1-1,-,-,TRBV7-6
TGTGCCAGCAGCAAAGAGGGGACAGCCCCTCGGGACACTGAAGCTTTCTTT,CASSKEGTAPRDTEAFF,TRBJ1-1,-,-,TRBV21-1
TGTGCCAGCATCTTCCTGGGGAACACTGAAGCTTTCTTT,CASIFLGNTEAFF,TRBJ1-1,-,-,TRBV28
TGTGCCAGCAGTACCCGGGACAGGTTTTCCTACAATGAGCAGTTCTTC,CASSTRDRFSYNEQFF,TRBJ2-1,-,TRBD1,TRBV2
TGTGCCAGCAGTGAAGGATATGGGACGGGGGTGGACGAGCAGTACTTC,CASSEGYGTGVDEQYF,TRBJ2-7,-,-,TRBV2
TGTGCCAGCAGGGGGGACAGGGAGATTGGTGGCTACACCTTC,CASRGDREIGGYTF,TRBJ1-2,-,TRBD1,TRBV2
TGCGCCAGCAGCTTGGGCCAGATAACTAATGAAAAACTGTTTTTT,CASSLGQITNEKLFF,TRBJ1-4,-,-,TRBV5-1
TGCAGTGCCAGCTCACCGGGCGGCTACACCTTC,CSASSPGGYTF,TRBJ1-2,-,-,TRBV20-1
TGTGCCAGCAGCGTAGCACCAAAAGGGGAGCAGTACTTC,CASSVAPKGEQYF,TRBJ2-7,-,-,TRBV9
TGTGCCAGCAGCCCAACAGGGGTTACTAACTATGGCTACACCTTC,CASSPTGVTNYGYTF,TRBJ1-2,-,TRBD1,TRBV6-5